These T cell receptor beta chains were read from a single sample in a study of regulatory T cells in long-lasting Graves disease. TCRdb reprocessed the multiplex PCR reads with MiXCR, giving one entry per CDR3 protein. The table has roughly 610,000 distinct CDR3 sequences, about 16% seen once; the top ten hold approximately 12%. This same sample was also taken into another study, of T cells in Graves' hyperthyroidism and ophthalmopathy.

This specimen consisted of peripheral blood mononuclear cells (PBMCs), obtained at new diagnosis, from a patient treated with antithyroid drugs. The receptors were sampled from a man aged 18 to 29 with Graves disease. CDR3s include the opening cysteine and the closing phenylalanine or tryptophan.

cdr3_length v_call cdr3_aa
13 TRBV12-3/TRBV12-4 CASSFSWADTQYF
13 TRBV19 CATGRTSTGELFF
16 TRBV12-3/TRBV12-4 CASSLRVGIHPYEQYF
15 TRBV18 CASSPTDGASAGYTF
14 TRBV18 CASSPTDPRQGYTF
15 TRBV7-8 CASSSSERQAYEQYF
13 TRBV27 CASKGQGSYEQYF
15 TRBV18 CASSPTGESYNEQFF
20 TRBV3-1 CASSRPSGTSGIGLTDTQYF
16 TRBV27 CASRAVGGSMTGELFF
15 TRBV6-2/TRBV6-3 CASSYSAGKNYGYTF
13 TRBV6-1 CASSDPRNQPQHF
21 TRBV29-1 CSVEGWELGGAKLVAKNIQYF
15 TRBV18 CASSPRTGDNYGYTF
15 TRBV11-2 CASSPGDAAPETQYF
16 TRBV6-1 CASSERQGDKGGGYTF
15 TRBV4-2 CASSQERASTDTQYF
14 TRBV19 CASAGDRVNQPQHF
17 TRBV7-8 CASSLRGGADNNSPLHF
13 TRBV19 CASSIGRESGYTF
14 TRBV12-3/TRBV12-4 CASSYRGRAYGYTF
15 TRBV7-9 CASSSRQGPRETQYF
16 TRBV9 CASSVAAGASTDTQYF
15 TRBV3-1 CASSHGGRFDTEAFF
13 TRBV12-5 CASGTGDYQPQHF
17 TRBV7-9 CASSAYQGSGRGYEQYF
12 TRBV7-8 CASSPTGLGYTF
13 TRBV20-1 CSARNTGNTEAFF
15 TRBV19 CASGYRDRFTGELFF
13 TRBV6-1 CASRPVKNTEAFF
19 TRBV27 CASSPYRPTRRTTNEKLFF
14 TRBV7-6 CASSSGRRDEKLFF
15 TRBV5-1 CASSLTTGVSYEQYF
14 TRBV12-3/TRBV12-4 CASSYALMNTEAFF
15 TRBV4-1 CASSQESNTKREQFF
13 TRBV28 CASSASQGYGYTF
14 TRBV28 CASSVGSAQETQYF
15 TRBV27 CASRQGALLSDEQYF
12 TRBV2 CASEKRWGELFF
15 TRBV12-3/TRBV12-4 CASRSDRDLTDTQYF
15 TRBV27 CASSATGTGTYEQYF
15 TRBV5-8 CASSRFQGMNTEAFF
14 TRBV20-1 CSVRRRDAKNIQYF
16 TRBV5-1 CASSLLTNKRDNEQFF
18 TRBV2 CASNVDKGTEVGHNEQFF
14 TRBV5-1 CASSWDRDSYEQYF
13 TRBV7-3 CASSSTSGYEQYF
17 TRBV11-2 CASSSLSRTGRNTEAFF
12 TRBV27 CASSASSGYQYF
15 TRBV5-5 CASSFYGTPYNEQFF
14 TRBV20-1 CSASSGGIGETQYF
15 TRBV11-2 CASSLGQGAGDTQYF
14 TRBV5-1 CASSSATGNYGYTF
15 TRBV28 CASSTLLGLHYEQYF
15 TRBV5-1 CASSLDRGRNTEAFF
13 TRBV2 CASSLGGVGEAFF
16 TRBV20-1 CSARGAAGLRINEQFF
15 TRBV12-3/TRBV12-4 CASSFVQGDTGELFF
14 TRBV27 CASSLIAGPYEQYF
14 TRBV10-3 CAISESERNQPQHF